This TCR beta chain comes out of a study of shared clonotypes between healthy human individuals (dated by TCRdb to about 2020). The study in broad terms: Two women and a few men aged 18 to 49 years were included in the cohort. Leukapheresis yielded between about 0.94 and 9 billion PBMCs per donor. To increase sequencing depth and limit assay-specific biases, different laboratories used diverse techniques to prepare libraries and sequence TCR repertoires. For each donor, CD4 naive and CD4 memory were each given three plates, CD8 naive was given two plates, and CD8 memory was given one plate. Blood TCR repertoires of about five healthy adults were deeply sequenced to estimate repertoire size and the extent of clonotype sharing between individuals. Beyond this particular receptor, the publication reports: Pairwise subsampling indicated that sequencing depth was expected to affect the degree of clonotype sharing among donors. Incomplete sequencing was indicated by rarefaction of sorted-subset datasets, despite the large sequencing depth. Across a few donors, 4.5% to 6.5% of naive CD4, approximately 3.5% of naive CD8, about 2% of memory CD4, and about 0.4% of memory CD8 clonotypes were shared. Because the study included a small number of donors, the genetic and exposure-history diversity represented was limited. Naive subsets generally had larger estimated clonotype richness than memory subsets. Only blood was sampled, and tissue TCR repertoires likely differ from those in blood. Compared with non-shared clonotypes, the clonotypes found in all four sorted-subset donors had higher generation probabilities.

In the case of this clone: Its target antigen remains unknown. No base quality values were provided; no much bigger clone lies one nucleotide off.

Using the deep immunoSEQ assay, TCR CDR3 regions were amplified from genomic DNA by multiplex PCR. For each cell subset, the extracted genomic DNA was distributed evenly across all wells of several immunoSEQ 96-well plates, and each plate served as one replicate. For sorted subsets, about 200 ng genomic DNA, equal to 30,000 or so T cell genomes, was loaded into each replicate PCR. Purified libraries were measured with a Qubit 3.0 fluorometer, size-checked on a Bioanalyzer 2100, and measured again with the KAPA Library Quantification kit. Each immunoSEQ 96-well plate was sequenced on its own single-read 150-cycle Illumina NextSeq 550 flow cell. For the original study's pipeline: The immunoSEQ output contained only junctional sequences without quality scores, so filtering could not match that applied to full-length reads. To assign V/J genes and CDR3, sequences were annotated using PyIR, a Python wrapper for IgBLAST v1.9, with IMGT germline references. Reads with weak V/J assignments (E-value above 1e-6), missing CDR3, stop codons, out-of-frame junctions, or ambiguous translated residues were removed. A V3J clonotype was defined by an identical inferred V gene, J gene, and CDR3 amino acid sequence. The percentage overlap between two repertoires was calculated by dividing the number of shared unique clonotypes by the size of the smaller repertoire. Repertoire richness was assessed with RTK rarefaction, the Chao1 estimator, and Recon v2.1 estimates of unobserved clonotypes. Generation probabilities for all TCRbeta clonotypes obtained by the gDNA method from several donors were computed using OLGA. The table comes from immuneACCESS by way of TCRdb, which keeps in-frame sequences with V and J called. Part of the clones is missing from these tables; in studies checked, under half for an unresolved V gene and the rest for unknown reasons. Clone size and V and J calls were adopted from that table, with D and trimming inferred from the DNA. Here the sample has hundreds of thousands of clones; roughly 98% occur a single time. 0.3% of the sample comes from the top ten.

For the CD8 naive samples, CD45RO-negative cells were positively selected for CCR7, yielding a CD45RA+CCR7+ population from which TemRA cells were excluded. The donors were healthy, HIV-negative adults who had no recently reported acute infections or vaccinations. Every donor was a Caucasian adult residing in Nashville, Tennessee, USA. Blood was collected by leukapheresis, and PBMCs were isolated by Ficoll-Histopaque density gradient centrifugation and then cryopreserved in liquid nitrogen vapor phase. Purity and quantity of every magnetically sorted T cell population were checked by analytical flow cytometry. From each sorted fraction, genomic DNA was isolated and quantified by UV absorbance on a Nanodrop 2000c. This clonotype was sampled from a man aged 25-45 years in good health. Sequencing was done on a sample of naive CD8+ T cells sorted from blood. The sample's cell subset or site label, in plain terms: CD45RA+CCR7+.

The bases are TGTGCCAGCAGCCCCCGGACATCCATGAACACTGAAGCTTTCTTT. The translation is CASSPRTSMNTEAFF. The receptor chain draws on TRBV7-9 and TRBJ1-1; a tentative D match to TRBD1 spans 5 bases. V is pared back by 5 bases and J by 0 bases, with 13 bases lying between the germline termini. CDR1 and CDR2, per the germline V gene (reference sequence), are SEHNR and FQNEAQ. The CDR3, from cysteine to phenylalanine, totals 15 residues. The kept DNA is CDR3 alone, 45 bases in frame from the first base.